This T cell receptor beta chain was captured by sequencing in a study of human T cells and chemical hapten exposure (dated by TCRdb to the early 2020s). General notes on the study: For sensitization, 2% DPC in acetone was applied to a roughly 2 cm by roughly 2 cm area of upper inner arm skin. Weekly therapeutic DPC doses were additionally applied to the scalp of patients throughout the approximately 23-week study period. Patch testing was performed on the upper back with Finn chambers containing 0.01% DPC, and the patch tests were scored after 6 days according to International Contact Dermatitis Research Group standards. The patient cohort, mostly female, included alopecia areata with under or over 50% scalp involvement, alopecia totalis and alopecia universalis. Libraries were combined into a pool for sequencing, and differences in TCR yield between samples came mainly from small differences in library volumes within the pool. In alopecia patients, the study followed how the peripheral blood TCR repertoire changed in vivo over primary and secondary sensitization to diphenylcyclopropenone (DPC), a hapten. Blood samples were taken from patients before sensitization (week 0) and at 2, 6 and about 24 weeks after DPC sensitization. About 30 alopecia patients provided blood for TCR sequencing at one to four time points (pre-sensitization, 2, 6 and 24 weeks). Beyond this particular receptor, the publication reports: All patients had alopecia, a presumed autoimmune disease, so their immune response might differ from that of healthy individuals. No change with DPC sensitization was found in the number of TCRs above 1 in 1000 frequency, and no evidence of global repertoire structure alterations was found. After repeated subsampling, changes were observed in the strength of the expansion versus patch-test correlation and in the threshold at which the correlation became significant. Significantly more large CDR3 similarity clusters were formed by expanded TCRs than by pre-sensitization or healthy control sets, consistent with antigen-driven responses. Patch test score was positively correlated with the number of PT1 expanded TCRs, with significance at thresholds 8, 16 and 32 but not at 4.

The CDR3 numbers 14 residues from cysteine through phenylalanine. Of all the DNA, just the CDR3 is kept, 42 bases in frame from base 1. Cut back by 0 bases and 1 base, the V and J ends lie 7 bases apart. According to the germline V gene, CDR1 reads SGHRS and CDR2 reads YFSETQ. Libraries were built with RACE. Sequencing instrument: NextSeq 500. During library preparation, unique molecular identifiers were attached to individual cDNA molecules so that TCRs could be counted quantitatively and reproducibly. Both TCR alpha and TCR beta chains were sequenced from each blood RNA sample. Regarding the original processing steps: Samples had a median of roughly 87,000 TCRs, with a range from roughly 20,000 to 690,600. The Decombinator software suite was used to annotate V, J and CDR3 in the TCR reads. For the PS versus PT1 abundance plots, all samples were subsampled to the same number of TCRs (28,000). Expanded TCRs were defined as absent before sensitization and observed at least eight times at the 2-week time point. The public sequencing data were trimmed at Q25 with fastp and processed into clonotypes with MiXCR by TCRdb, which kept only in-frame beta chains. Every distinct CDR3 protein forms one entry, paired with its most common genes and DNA. The V and J calls, along with clone size, are taken from TCRdb and not from the paper's own processing. This sample has about 360,000 distinct CDR3 sequences in its table, and more than 4.5% of those were observed once. The ten largest account for over 2% of the sample.

This clonotype was picked up many times. The target of this receptor is not known. No per-base quality is available; no much larger clone lies one base away. The time point label, read with the paper, signifies: patch test 1, 2 weeks after DPC sensitization. Read against the paper, the sample's treatment or condition label means: therapeutic diphenylcyclopropenone sensitization with weekly scalp DPC. At every patch-test visit, the blood draw took place before the patch test was put on. Eligible patients were aged 18 to 70, diagnosed with alopecia, deemed suitable for DPC therapy, and excluded if pregnant. Total RNA was isolated from unfractionated whole blood collected in Tempus Blood RNA tubes.

This chain joins TRBV5-1 to TRBJ1-1; the D gene cannot be resolved reliably. This material consisted of whole blood, taken in connection with sensitization to the hapten diphenylcyclopropenone (DPC). The receptor comes from a woman aged 50 to 60 with alopecia areata. Some clones in this sample may be carry-over from other donors' samples. The encoded CDR3 is CASSLANSNTEAFF. The sequenced DNA is TGCGCCAGCAGCTTGGCGAACTCGAACACTGAAGCTTTCTTT.